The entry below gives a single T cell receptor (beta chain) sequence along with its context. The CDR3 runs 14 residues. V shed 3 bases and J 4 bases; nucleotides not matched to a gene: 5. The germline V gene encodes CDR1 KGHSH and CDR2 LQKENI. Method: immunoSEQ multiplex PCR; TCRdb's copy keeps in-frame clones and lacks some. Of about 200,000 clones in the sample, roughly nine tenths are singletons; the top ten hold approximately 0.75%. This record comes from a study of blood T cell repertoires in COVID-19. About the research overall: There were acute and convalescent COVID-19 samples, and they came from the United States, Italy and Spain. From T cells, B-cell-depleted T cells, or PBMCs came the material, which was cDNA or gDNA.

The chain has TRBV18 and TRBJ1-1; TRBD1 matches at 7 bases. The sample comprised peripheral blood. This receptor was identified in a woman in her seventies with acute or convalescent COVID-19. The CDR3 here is CASSPIQGSTEAFF. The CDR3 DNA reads TGTGCCAGCTCACCTATACAGGGGAGCACTGAAGCTTTCTTT.